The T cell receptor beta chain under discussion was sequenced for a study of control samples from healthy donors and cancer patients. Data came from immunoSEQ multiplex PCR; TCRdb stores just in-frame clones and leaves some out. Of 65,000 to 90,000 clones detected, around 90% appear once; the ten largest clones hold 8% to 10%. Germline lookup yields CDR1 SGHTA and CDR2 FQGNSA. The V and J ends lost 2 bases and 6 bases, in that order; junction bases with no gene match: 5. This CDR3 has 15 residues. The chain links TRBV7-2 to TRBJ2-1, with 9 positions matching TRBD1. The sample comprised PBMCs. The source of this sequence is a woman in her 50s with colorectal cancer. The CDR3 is CASSLQQGARNEQFF. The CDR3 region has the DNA TGTGCCAGCAGCTTACAACAGGGGGCGCGCAATGAGCAGTTCTTC. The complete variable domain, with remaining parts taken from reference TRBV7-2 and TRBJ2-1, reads GAGVSQSPSNKVTEKGKDVELRCDPISGHTALYWYRQSLGQGLEFLIYFQGNSAPDKSGLPSDRFSAERTGGSVSTLTIQRTQQEDSAVYLCASSLQQGARNEQFFGPGTRLTVL.